This passage covers 10 T cell receptor beta chains from one sample sequenced in a study of T cell clonality in common variable immunodeficiency (dated by TCRdb to 2014 to 2015). The study at large found these results: Reportedly, TCRbeta sequences from CVID had fewer deletions and N-nucleotide insertions, and highly modified clones with 13 or more V deletions were absent from CVID.

No antigen has been assigned to these receptors. The protocol used for the library was the immunoSEQ multiplex PCR assay. TCRdb stores this immuneACCESS table with in-frame sequences only. Part of the clones is absent; in the studies checked, under half of the shortfall reflects unresolved V genes, and no reason is known for the rest. With about 21,000 clones recorded, this sample contains no clone counted only once. The leading ten clones occupy 2% to 3% of the sample. The sequenced sample consisted of peripheral blood mononuclear cells. Every receptor here comes from a human donor with common variable immunodeficiency.

A word on this clone: The read stops 3 residues short of the end of the CDR3; the missing end is completed from the germline J gene. The gene calls are TRBV19 and TRBJ2-1, with TRBD2 identical over 13 bases. The CDR3 runs to 17 residues. Germline V gene sequence: CDR1 LNHDA, CDR2 SQIVND (reference sequence). V lost 4 bases, J lost 2 bases, and 5 bases stayed unmatched. The covered CDR3 bases are TGTGCCAGTAGTACCGGACTAGCGGGGGCTCCCTACAATGAG. It yields the protein CASSTGLAGAPYNE. The whole CDR3 sequence is CASSTGLAGAPYNEQFF.

Turning to this clone: The CDR3 end lies 3 residues beyond the end of the read and is filled in from the germline J gene. This chain links TRBV2 with TRBJ2-3; D may be TRBD2 (6 bases). Germline loops: CDR1 SNHLY, CDR2 FYNNEI. V lost 7 bases and J 2 bases, leaving 13 bases between the germline ends. This CDR3 region has 14 residues. CDR3 loop: CASIPGVDTDTQYF. Incomplete CDR3 DNA: TGTGCCAGCATTCCGGGGGTAGACACAGATACG. Variable domain in full (rest from reference TRBV2 and TRBJ2-3): EPEVTQTPSHQVTQMGQEVILRCVPISNHLYFYWYRQILGQKVEFLVSFYNNEISEKSEIFDDQFSVERPDGSNFTLKIRSTKLEDSAMYFCASIPGVDTDTQYFGPGTRLTVL.

This clone has more than one count but fewer than ten. The CDR3 goes on 3 residues after the read ends, and that part is filled in from the germline J gene. The rearrangement uses TRBV23-1 and TRBJ1-4, with D possibly matching TRBD1 (6 bases). TRBV23-1 is noted as an ORF with a role that remains uncertain. V lost 8 bases and J 3 bases, leaving 19 bases between the germline ends. This CDR3 region has 16 residues. The covered CDR3 bases are TGCGCCAGCTCCATCTGGGGGCAGGGGCCTAATGAAAAA. Protein sequence: CASSIWGQGPNEK. The CDR3 reads in full as CASSIWGQGPNEKLFF.

Within the sample, this clone is medium-sized. The DNA ends 3 residues before the CDR3 does, and the rest of the CDR3 is filled in from the germline J gene. The chain combines TRBV5-6 with TRBJ1-2, with a possible D match to TRBD1 (5 bases). This CDR3 is built from 15 residues. Trimming shortened V by 0 bases and J by 4 bases, and 13 bases separated the two germline ends. Germline-derived CDR1 and CDR2 are SGHDT and YYEEEE. CDR3 region: CASSLAGFQAYGYTF. Partial CDR3 DNA: TGTGCCAGCAGCTTGGCAGGGTTTCAGGCCTATGGC. Full variable domain (remainder filled in from reference TRBV5-6 and TRBJ1-2): DAGVTQSPTHLIKTRGQQVTLRCSPKSGHDTVSWYQQALGQGPQFIFQYYEEEERQRGNFPDRFSGHQFPNYSSELNVNALLLGDSALYLCASSLAGFQAYGYTFGSGTRLTVV.

This clone was picked up a small number of times. One end of the junction varies from germline; a read error may be responsible. The read terminates 3 residues before the CDR3 end, so the remaining end is supplied by the germline J gene. The rearrangement uses TRBV19 and TRBJ1-5; D is perhaps TRBD1 (6 bases). The germline gives CDR1 LNHDA, CDR2 SQIVND (reference sequence). This CDR3 is 15 amino acids long. The covered CDR3 bases are TGTGCCAGTAGTATTAGACAGGCTAGCAAGCAGCCC. Encoded protein: CASSIRQASKQP. The whole CDR3 protein is CASSIRQASKQPQHF. The full variable domain, with the rest looked up from reference TRBV19 and TRBJ1-5, is DGGITQSPKYLFRKEGQNVTLSCEQNLNHDAMYWYRQDPGQGLRLIYYSQIVNDFQKGDIAEGYSVSREKKESFPLTVTSAQKNPTAFYLCASSIRQASKQPQHFGDGTRLSIL.

As to this clone: Read data end 3 residues before the CDR3 end; the end is taken from the germline J gene. V gene TRBV18 combines with J gene TRBJ2-2; TRBD1 matches 10 bases. V lost 8 bases to trimming and J lost 2 bases; unmatched junction nucleotides: 8. Germline CDR1 and CDR2: KGHSH and LQKENI. This CDR3 comprises 16 residues. The CDR3 reads CASTRQGAFNTGELFF. The sequenced part of the CDR3 DNA is TGTGCCAGCACAAGACAGGGGGCCTTTAACACCGGGGAG. The full variable domain, in which reference TRBV18 and TRBJ2-2 provide the parts outside the CDR3, is NAGVMQNPRHLVRRRGQEARLRCSPMKGHSHVYWYRQLPEEGLKFMVYLQKENIIDESGMPKERFSAEFPKEGPSILRIQQVVRGDSAAYFCASTRQGAFNTGELFFGEGSRLTVL.

Incomplete CDR3 DNA: TGTGCCAGCAGCTCAGACAGGGGGGGGACC. It yields the protein CASSSDRGGT. The full-length CDR3 reads as CASSSDRGGTQYF. V gene TRBV7-2 combines with J gene TRBJ2-5, with 9 bases matching TRBD1. Coverage ceases 3 residues before the CDR3 finishes, and the germline J gene fills in the end. The germline CDR1 and CDR2 sequences are SGHTA and FQGNSA. V lost 4 bases to trimming and J lost 7 bases; unmatched junction nucleotides: 4. The CDR3 has 13 amino acids. The entire variable domain, with the rest obtained from reference TRBV7-2 and TRBJ2-5, is as follows: GAGVSQSPSNKVTEKGKDVELRCDPISGHTALYWYRQSLGQGLEFLIYFQGNSAPDKSGLPSDRFSAERTGGSVSTLTIQRTQQEDSAVYLCASSSDRGGTQYFGPGTRLLVL.

This clone was seen more than once but under ten times. Read coverage stops 3 residues before the CDR3 terminus; the germline J gene supplies the remainder. The chain combines TRBV6-2 or TRBV6-3 with TRBJ2-5; TRBD1 agrees at 9 bases. This CDR3 is 15 amino acids long. V shed 6 bases and J 3 bases; nucleotides not matched to a gene: 8. Germline V gene sequence: CDR1 MNHEY, CDR2 SVGEGT. The sequenced part of the CDR3 DNA is TGTGCCAGCAGCCCTAGGGGACAGGGAAAAGAGACC. Its protein is CASSPRGQGKET. In full, the CDR3 reads CASSPRGQGKETQYF.

As for this clone: The CDR3 end is not reached by the read, which stops 3 residues before it; the germline J gene fills it in. The chain joins TRBV19 to TRBJ1-1; maybe TRBD1 (5 bases). V gave up 5 bases and J gave up 1 base, with 8 bases separating them. CDR1 and CDR2 from the germline V gene are LNHDA and SQIVND (reference sequence). The CDR3 totals 13 residues. The CDR3 reads CASSPTANTEAFF. Partial CDR3 DNA: TGTGCCAGTAGTCCGACAGCGAACACTGAA.

This clone appeared a few times. The missing CDR3 end, 3 residues past where the read stops, is filled in from the germline J gene. The rearrangement joins TRBV7-2 to TRBJ2-7; D gene unclear. This CDR3 spans 14 amino acids. Trimming cost V 5 bases and J 2 bases, with 13 bases left between them. CDR1 is SGHTA and CDR2 is FQGNSA in the germline V gene. The DNA read from the CDR3 is TGTGCCAGCAGCCCCTCCCCGGGTCCCTACGAG. It specifies CASSPSPGPYE. The whole CDR3 sequence reads CASSPSPGPYEQYF.